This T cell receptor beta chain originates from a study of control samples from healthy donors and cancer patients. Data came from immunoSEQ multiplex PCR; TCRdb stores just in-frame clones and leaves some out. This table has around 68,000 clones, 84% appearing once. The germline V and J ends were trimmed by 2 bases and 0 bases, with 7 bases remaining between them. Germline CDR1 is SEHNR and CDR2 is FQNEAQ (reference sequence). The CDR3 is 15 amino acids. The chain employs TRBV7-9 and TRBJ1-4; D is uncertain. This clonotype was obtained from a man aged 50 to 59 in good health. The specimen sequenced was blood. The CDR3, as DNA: TGTGCCAGCAGCTTATGGGCTGCAACTAATGAAAAACTGTTTTTT. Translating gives CASSLWAATNEKLFF.